This is a list of T cell receptor beta chains from one sample in a study of technical replicates of blood from several donors. Libraries were prepared by immunoSEQ multiplex PCR; TCRdb keeps only in-frame clonotypes and omits some of them. Of around 53,000 clones detected, around nine tenths appear once; the ten largest clones hold about 3.8%. The sample consisted of PBMCs. These receptors all come from a human donor in good health. Some clones in this sample may be carry-over from other donors' samples. The CDR3 runs from the conserved cysteine through the conserved F or W. A D gene is named only where the DNA matches it firmly. Size tells how often a clone was seen (once, few, many) or the class of an expanded clone, and some rows leave it out.

D gene,V gene,clone size,J gene,CDR3 DNA,CDR3 protein
TRBD1,TRBV6-5,.,TRBJ1-1,TGTGCCAGCAAACCGGACAGGTTGAACACTGAAGCTTTCTTT,CASKPDRLNTEAFF
.,TRBV7-9,.,TRBJ2-7,TGTGCCAGCAGCTTAGTGGGGCCTTCCTACGAGCAGTACTTC,CASSLVGPSYEQYF
.,TRBV7-3,once,TRBJ2-2,TGTGCCAGCAGGGAACACAAGAGGAACCAGGGTTCTTCAGAGCTGTTTTTT,CASREHKRNQGSSELFF
.,TRBV19,.,TRBJ1-2,TGTGCCAGTAGTATAGGTTACGGGGCCTGGGAGGACTATGGCTACACCTTC,CASSIGYGAWEDYGYTF
.,TRBV15,.,TRBJ1-3,TGTGCCACCAGCAGAGACAGAAGCTCTGGAAACACCATATATTTT,CATSRDRSSGNTIYF
.,TRBV6-4,.,TRBJ2-5,TGTGCCAGCAGTGACCCTATCACGATTGGCCAAGAGACCCAGTACTTC,CASSDPITIGQETQYF
TRBD1,TRBV5-6,.,TRBJ1-5,TGTGCCAGCAGCTTTGGGACAGGCAATCAGCCCCAGCATTTT,CASSFGTGNQPQHF
.,TRBV6-5,once,TRBJ1-3,TGTGCCAGCAGTCCAACTTTTGGAAACACCATATATTTT,CASSPTFGNTIYF
.,TRBV18,once,TRBJ1-5,TGTGCCAGCTCACGAGACAGGAACAATCAGCCCCAGCATTTT,CASSRDRNNQPQHF
TRBD2,TRBV11-2,once,TRBJ2-4,TGTGCCAGCAGCGTTCAAGCGGGGGCTAAAAACATTCAGTACTTC,CASSVQAGAKNIQYF
.,TRBV5-4,.,TRBJ1-1,TGTGCCAGCAGCTTGCTGGGGCCGAACACTGAAGCTTTCTTT,CASSLLGPNTEAFF
TRBD2,TRBV19,.,TRBJ2-1,TGTGCCAGTAGTATTGGCGGGGGGGGTGTAAACAATGAGCAGTTCTTC,CASSIGGGGVNNEQFF
TRBD1,TRBV19,.,TRBJ1-2,TGTGCCAGTAGGACAGGGATTGCTGGCTACACCTTC,CASRTGIAGYTF
.,TRBV5-6,few,TRBJ1-1,TGTGCCAGCAGCTTCAGGGCCCTGAACACTGAAGCTTTCTTT,CASSFRALNTEAFF
.,TRBV7-2,.,TRBJ2-7,TGTGCCAGCAGCTTCACAGGAACCTACGAGCAGTACTTC,CASSFTGTYEQYF
TRBD1,TRBV2,once,TRBJ2-7,TGTGCCAGCAGTGAAACCCCCCCAGGGGGCGCTTCGTACGAGCAGTACTTC,CASSETPPGGASYEQYF
TRBD2,TRBV19,once,TRBJ2-7,TGTGCCAGTAGTGCCGGGACTAGCGTCCTGAGCTCCTACGAGCAGTACTTC,CASSAGTSVLSSYEQYF
TRBD2,TRBV6-6,.,TRBJ2-7,TGTGCCAGCAGACGCGAGCGGGAGGTGCCCTACGAGCAGTACTTC,CASRREREVPYEQYF
.,TRBV2,.,TRBJ2-7,TGTGCCAGCAGTCGGAACGGGGAGCAGTACTTC,CASSRNGEQYF
.,TRBV5-4,once,TRBJ1-2,TGTGCCAGCAGCCCACCAGGGACTAACTATGGCTACACCTTC,CASSPPGTNYGYTF
.,TRBV5-1,.,TRBJ2-1,TGCGCCAGCAGCTTCTCGGCGGGTAGCCACAATGAGCAGTTCTTC,CASSFSAGSHNEQFF
TRBD2,TRBV5-4,.,TRBJ2-7,TGTGCCTCCTCCGGGAGTTCGCGGGGGGTAGGGTACGAGCAGTACTTC,CASSGSSRGVGYEQYF
.,TRBV7-2,.,TRBJ1-2,TGTGCCAGCAGCCGGATAGGGAGGGAGGGGAACTATGGCTACACCTTC,CASSRIGREGNYGYTF
TRBD1,TRBV5-1,.,TRBJ1-4,TGCGCCAGCAGCTTGGAGGGGGCGATTAATGAAAAACTGTTTTTT,CASSLEGAINEKLFF
TRBD2,TRBV5-1,once,TRBJ2-1,TGCGCCAGCAGCAAACTAGCGGCTTACAATGAGCAGTTCTTC,CASSKLAAYNEQFF
.,TRBV9,.,TRBJ1-1,TGTGCCAGCAGCGTGGGGGGGGGTCCGAACACTGAAGCTTTCTTT,CASSVGGGPNTEAFF
.,TRBV2,.,TRBJ2-7,TGTGCCAGCAGAAACCTCGGGAGCTCCTACGAGCAGTACTTC,CASRNLGSSYEQYF
TRBD1,TRBV2,.,TRBJ1-5,TGTGCCAGCAGTGGCGGGACAGGGGGCGCGACCCAGCATTTT,CASSGGTGGATQHF
.,TRBV6-1,.,TRBJ2-7,TGTGCCAGCAGTGCCGAGGGGGGGAGCTCCTACGAGCAGTACTTC,CASSAEGGSSYEQYF